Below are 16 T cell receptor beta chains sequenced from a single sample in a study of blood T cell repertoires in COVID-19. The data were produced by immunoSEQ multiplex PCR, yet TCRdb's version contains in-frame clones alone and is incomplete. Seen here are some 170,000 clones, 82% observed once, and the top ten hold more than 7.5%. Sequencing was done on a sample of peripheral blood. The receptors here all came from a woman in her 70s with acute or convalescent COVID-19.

CDR3 in amino acids: CASTGLVLAGAYEQYF. The CDR3 nucleotides read TGTGCCAGCACCGGACTGGTACTAGCGGGCGCCTACGAGCAGTACTTC. The chain recombines TRBV2 with TRBJ2-7; 9 positions agree with TRBD2. The CDR3 length is 16 residues. Unmatched junction bases numbered 12, after V lost 7 bases and J lost 2 bases. CDR1 and CDR2 from the germline V gene are SNHLY and FYNNEI.

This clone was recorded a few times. The CDR3 loop is CASSSYRGGNSPLHF. CDR3 nucleotides: TGTGCCAGCAGTTCTTACAGGGGGGGGAATTCACCCCTCCACTTT. This chain connects TRBV27 to TRBJ1-6, with TRBD1 matching 8 bases. The CDR3 covers 15 residues. The germline V gene has CDR1 MNHEY and CDR2 SMNVEV (reference sequence). Trimming removed 4 bases from V and 7 bases from J; junction bases left unmatched: 6.

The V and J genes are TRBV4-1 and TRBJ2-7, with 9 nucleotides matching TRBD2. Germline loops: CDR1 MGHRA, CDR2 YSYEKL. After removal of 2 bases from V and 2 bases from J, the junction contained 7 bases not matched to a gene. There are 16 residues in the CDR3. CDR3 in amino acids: CASSQPSGTSPYEQYF. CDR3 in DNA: TGCGCCAGCAGCCAACCCTCCGGGACTAGCCCCTACGAGCAGTACTTC.

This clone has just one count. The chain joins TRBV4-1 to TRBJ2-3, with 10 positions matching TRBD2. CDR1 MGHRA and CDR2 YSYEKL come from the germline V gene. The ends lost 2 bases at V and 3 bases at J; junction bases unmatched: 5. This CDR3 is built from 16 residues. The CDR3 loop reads CASSQSAGGRTDTQYF. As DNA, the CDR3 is TGCGCCAGCAGCCAATCAGCGGGAGGGCGGACAGATACGCAGTATTTT.

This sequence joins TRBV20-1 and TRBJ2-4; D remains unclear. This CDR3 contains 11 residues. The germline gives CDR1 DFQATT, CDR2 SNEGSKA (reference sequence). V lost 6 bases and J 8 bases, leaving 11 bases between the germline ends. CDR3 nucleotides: TGCAGTGCGACTCCTTCGGACATTCAGTACTTC. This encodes CSATPSDIQYF.

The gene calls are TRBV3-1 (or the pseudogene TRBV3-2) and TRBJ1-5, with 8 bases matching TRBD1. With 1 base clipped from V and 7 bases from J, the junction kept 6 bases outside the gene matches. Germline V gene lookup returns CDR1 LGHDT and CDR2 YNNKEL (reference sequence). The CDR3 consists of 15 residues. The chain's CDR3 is CASSQGGQGLQPQHF. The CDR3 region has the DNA TGTGCCAGCAGCCAAGGTGGACAGGGTTTACAGCCCCAGCATTTT.

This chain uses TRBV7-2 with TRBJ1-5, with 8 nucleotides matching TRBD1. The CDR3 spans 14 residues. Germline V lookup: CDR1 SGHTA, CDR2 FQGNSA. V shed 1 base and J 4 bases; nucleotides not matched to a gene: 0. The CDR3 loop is CASSLGQGNQPQHF. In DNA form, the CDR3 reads TGTGCCAGCAGCTTAGGACAGGGGAATCAGCCCCAGCATTTT.

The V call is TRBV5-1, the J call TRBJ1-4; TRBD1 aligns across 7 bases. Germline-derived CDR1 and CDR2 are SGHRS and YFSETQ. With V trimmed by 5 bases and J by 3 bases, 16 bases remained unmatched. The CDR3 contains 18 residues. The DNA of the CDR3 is TGCGCCAGCAGTTATTTAGGGACAGTGGGTTCGGCTAATGAAAAACTGTTTTTT. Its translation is CASSYLGTVGSANEKLFF.

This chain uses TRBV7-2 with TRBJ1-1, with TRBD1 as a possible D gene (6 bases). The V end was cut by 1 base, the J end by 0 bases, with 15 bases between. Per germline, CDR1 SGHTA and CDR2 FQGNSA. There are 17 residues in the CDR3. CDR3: CASSLGAGTRLNTEAFF. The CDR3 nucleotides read TGTGCCAGCAGCTTAGGAGCGGGGACACGATTGAACACTGAAGCTTTCTTT.

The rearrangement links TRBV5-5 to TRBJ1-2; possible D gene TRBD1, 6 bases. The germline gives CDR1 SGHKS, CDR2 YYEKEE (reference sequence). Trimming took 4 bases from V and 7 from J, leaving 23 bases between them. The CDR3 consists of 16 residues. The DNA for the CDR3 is TGTGCCAGCAGCCCCCCTCAAGGGGGGGGCCTATTTGGCTACACCTTC. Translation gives CASSPPQGGGLFGYTF.

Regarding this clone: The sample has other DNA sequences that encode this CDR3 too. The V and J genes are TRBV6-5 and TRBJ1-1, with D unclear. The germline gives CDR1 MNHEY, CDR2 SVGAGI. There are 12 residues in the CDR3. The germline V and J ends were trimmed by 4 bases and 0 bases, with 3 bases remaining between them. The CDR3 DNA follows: TGTGCCAGCAGTTCAGTGAACACTGAAGCTTTCTTT. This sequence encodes CASSSVNTEAFF.

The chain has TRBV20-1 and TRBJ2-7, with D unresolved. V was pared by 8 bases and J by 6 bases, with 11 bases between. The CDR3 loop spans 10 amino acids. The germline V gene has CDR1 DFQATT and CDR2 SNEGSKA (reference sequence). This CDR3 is CSPLAGEQYF. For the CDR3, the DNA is TGCAGTCCCCTCGCAGGCGAGCAGTACTTC.

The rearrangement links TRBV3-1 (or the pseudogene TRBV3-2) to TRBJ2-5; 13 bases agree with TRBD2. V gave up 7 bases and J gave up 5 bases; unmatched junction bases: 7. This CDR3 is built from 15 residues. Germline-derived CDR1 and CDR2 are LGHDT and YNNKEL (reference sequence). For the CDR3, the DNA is TGTGCCAGCATTCTTACTAGCGGGGGGGGCGAGACCCAGTACTTC. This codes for CASILTSGGGETQYF.

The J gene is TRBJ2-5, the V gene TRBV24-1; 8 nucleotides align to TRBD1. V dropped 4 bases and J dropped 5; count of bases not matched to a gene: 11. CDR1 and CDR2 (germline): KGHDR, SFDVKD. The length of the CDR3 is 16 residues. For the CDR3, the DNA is TGTGCCACCAGTGAGCACCGGAGGACAGGGAGCGAGACCCAGTACTTC. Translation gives CATSEHRRTGSETQYF.

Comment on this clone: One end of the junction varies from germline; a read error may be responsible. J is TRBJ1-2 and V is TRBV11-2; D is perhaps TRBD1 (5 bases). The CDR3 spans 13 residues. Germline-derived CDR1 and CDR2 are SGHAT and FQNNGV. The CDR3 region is CASSFPGGASLIF. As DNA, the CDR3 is TGTGCCAGCAGCTTCCCGGGAGGGGCCTCGCTGATCTTC.

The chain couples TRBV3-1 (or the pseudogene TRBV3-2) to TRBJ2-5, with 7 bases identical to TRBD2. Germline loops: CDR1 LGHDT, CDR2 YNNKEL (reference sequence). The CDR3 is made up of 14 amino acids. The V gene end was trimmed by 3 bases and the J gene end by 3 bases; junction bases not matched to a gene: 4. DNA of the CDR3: TGTGCCAGCAGCCATCGGGCGGGGGAAGAGACCCAGTACTTC. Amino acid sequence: CASSHRAGEETQYF.